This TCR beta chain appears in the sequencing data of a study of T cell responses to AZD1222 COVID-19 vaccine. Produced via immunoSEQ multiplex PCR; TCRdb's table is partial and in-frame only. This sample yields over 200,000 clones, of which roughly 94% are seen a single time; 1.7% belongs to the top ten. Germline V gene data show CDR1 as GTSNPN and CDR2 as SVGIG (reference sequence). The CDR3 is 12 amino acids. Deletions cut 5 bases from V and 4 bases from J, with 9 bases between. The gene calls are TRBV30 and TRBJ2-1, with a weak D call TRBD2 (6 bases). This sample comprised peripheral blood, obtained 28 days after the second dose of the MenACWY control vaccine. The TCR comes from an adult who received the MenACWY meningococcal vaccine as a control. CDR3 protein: CAWGGNYNEQFF. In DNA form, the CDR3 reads TGTGCCTGGGGGGGGAATTACAATGAGCAGTTCTTC.